The next 3 T cell receptor beta chains were all read from a single sample in a study of shared clonotypes between healthy human individuals. Sequenced by immunoSEQ multiplex PCR; TCRdb stores in-frame clones only, minus some. This table has approximately 1,000,000 clones, about 72% appearing once. Input material: memory CD4+ T cells from PBMCs. Stated subset: CD45RA-negative fraction. Every receptor here comes from a young man in good health. Some clones in this sample may be carry-over from other donors' samples.

The chain joins TRBV5-1 to TRBJ2-1; 8 positions match TRBD2. CDR3 length equals 15 residues. J lost 6 bases, V lost 0 bases, and 5 bases had no gene match. Germline lookup yields CDR1 SGHRS and CDR2 YFSETQ. The CDR3 DNA is TGCGCCAGCAGCTTGGCACTAGCGGCCTTCAATGAGCAGTTCTTC. It translates to CASSLALAAFNEQFF.

V and J are TRBV5-4 and TRBJ2-1; tentatively, D is TRBD1 (5 bases). Looked up from germline, CDR1 is SGHNT and CDR2 is YYREEE (reference sequence). The CDR3 spans 13 residues. Deletions cut 1 base from V and 7 bases from J, with 9 bases between. For the CDR3, the DNA is TGTGCCAGCAGCTTGCGACAGCAGAATGAGCAGTTCTTC. The encoded protein is CASSLRQQNEQFF.

The CDR3 sequence is CASSLALSSPYEQYF. The CDR3 coding sequence is TGTGCCAGCAGCTTAGCTTTATCCTCCCCCTACGAGCAGTACTTC. The chain has TRBV7-9 and TRBJ2-7; D remains ambiguous. V dropped 0 bases and J dropped 2 bases, with 11 bases sitting between them. The CDR3 is 15 amino acids. Germline values: CDR1 SEHNR, CDR2 FQNEAQ (reference sequence).